Listed below are T cell receptor beta chains from one sample, sequenced in a study of post-analysis software for immune sequencing data. TCRdb reprocessed the PCR reads with MiXCR, giving one entry per CDR3 protein. Of hundreds of thousands of distinct CDR3 sequences in the sample, about 60% were seen once. Sequencing used blood. The receptor set was obtained from a girl aged 2 to 9 with multiple sclerosis. The CDR3 runs from the conserved cysteine through the conserved F or W. The D gene is left open where the match is weak. Size is omitted from some rows. Given values are once, few, many or a class for expanded clones.

J: TRBJ2-5
size: .
D: .
V: TRBV18
DNA: TGTGCCAGCTCACCTACGACCGTCCAAGAGACCCAGTACTTC
CDR3: CASSPTTVQETQYF

J: TRBJ2-3
size: few
D: TRBD1
V: TRBV3-1
DNA: TGTGCCAGCAGTCGTACCGGGACAGTCACAGATACGCAGTATTTT
CDR3: CASSRTGTVTDTQYF

J: TRBJ2-7
size: .
D: .
V: TRBV7-8
DNA: TGTGTCAGCAGTCCGCCAGATTCTAACTACGAGCAGTACTTC
CDR3: CVSSPPDSNYEQYF

J: TRBJ2-1
size: .
D: .
V: TRBV7-6
DNA: TGTGCCAGCAGTCCCTCTAACAATGAGCAGTTCTTC
CDR3: CASSPSNNEQFF

J: TRBJ2-1
size: .
D: TRBD2
V: TRBV20-1
DNA: TGCAGTGCTAGAGATTACGGGACTAGCTCCTACAATGAGCAGTTCTTC
CDR3: CSARDYGTSSYNEQFF

J: TRBJ2-2
size: .
D: TRBD1
V: TRBV10-3
DNA: TGTGCCATCAGTGACGCAACCAGGACAGGGAACACCGGGGAGCTGTTTTTT
CDR3: CAISDATRTGNTGELFF

J: TRBJ1-2
size: once
D: .
V: TRBV6-2/TRBV6-3
DNA: TGTGCCAGCAGTTACCCCCCAGTAGGGCAGGATGCCTACGGGGACTATGGCTACACCTTC
CDR3: CASSYPPVGQDAYGDYGYTF

J: TRBJ2-7
size: .
D: .
V: TRBV20-1
DNA: TGCAGTGCTAGAGGGGAAGGCCCATTCACCTACGAGCAGTACTTC
CDR3: CSARGEGPFTYEQYF

J: TRBJ2-1
size: medium-sized
D: TRBD2
V: TRBV9
DNA: TGTGCCAGCAGCGTCAGCGGGAAGAACAATGAGCAGTTCTTC
CDR3: CASSVSGKNNEQFF

J: TRBJ2-7
size: .
D: TRBD2
V: TRBV28
DNA: TGTGCCAGCAGCCCGCATACTAGCGGCGAGCAGTACTTC
CDR3: CASSPHTSGEQYF

J: TRBJ1-5
size: .
D: .
V: TRBV2
DNA: TGTGCCAGCGCCGGGGTCGGGAATAGCAATCAGCCCCAGCATTTT
CDR3: CASAGVGNSNQPQHF

J: TRBJ2-1
size: .
D: TRBD1
V: TRBV6-5
DNA: TGTGCCAGCAGACCCACCAGATCCTCAGGGGGCTATGAGCAGTTCTTC
CDR3: CASRPTRSSGGYEQFF

J: TRBJ2-7
size: .
D: .
V: TRBV11-2
DNA: TGTGCCAGCAGCTTCTTTAGGGGGGAGCAGTACTTC
CDR3: CASSFFRGEQYF

J: TRBJ2-3
size: .
D: .
V: TRBV20-1
DNA: TGCAGTGCTAGAGATCAGGGTTTCACAGATACGCAGTATTTT
CDR3: CSARDQGFTDTQYF

J: TRBJ2-5
size: .
D: .
V: TRBV18
DNA: TGTGCCAGCTCACCAGGGAAGGGGGTGCAGTACTTC
CDR3: CASSPGKGVQYF

J: TRBJ2-3
size: .
D: .
V: TRBV6-1
DNA: TGTGCCAGCAGGGACGCCACAGATACGCAGTATTTT
CDR3: CASRDATDTQYF

J: TRBJ2-5
size: .
D: TRBD2
V: TRBV9
DNA: TGTGCCAGCAGCGTAGATAGCGGGGGTTCGGAGACCCAGTACTTC
CDR3: CASSVDSGGSETQYF

J: TRBJ1-1
size: .
D: .
V: TRBV6-6
DNA: TGTGCCAGCAGTGTACAGGGATTTAGGGCTGAAGCTTTCTTT
CDR3: CASSVQGFRAEAFF

J: TRBJ2-1
size: .
D: .
V: TRBV24-1
DNA: TGTGCCACCAGTGACGCCGATGAGCAGTTCTTC
CDR3: CATSDADEQFF

J: TRBJ1-4
size: .
D: .
V: TRBV12-3/TRBV12-4
DNA: TGTGCCAGCAGTTCGGTTCGTACGGGGGGCTCTGAAAAACTGTTTTTT
CDR3: CASSSVRTGGSEKLFF

J: TRBJ2-7
size: few
D: .
V: TRBV5-1
DNA: TGCGCCAGCAGCCGTTCGGAGGCCTACGAGCAGTACTTC
CDR3: CASSRSEAYEQYF

J: TRBJ2-5
size: .
D: .
V: TRBV28
DNA: TGTGCCAGCAAAGGCGCGGAGACCCAGTACTTC
CDR3: CASKGAETQYF

J: TRBJ2-7
size: .
D: .
V: TRBV2
DNA: TGTGCCAGCTTCAGAGGGACATTGGCCTACGAGCAGTACTTC
CDR3: CASFRGTLAYEQYF

J: TRBJ2-4
size: few
D: .
V: TRBV5-1
DNA: TGCGCCAGCAGCTTTGAGGGGGGAAACATTCAGTACTTC
CDR3: CASSFEGGNIQYF

J: TRBJ2-1
size: .
D: TRBD2
V: TRBV20-1
DNA: TGCAGTGCTAGAGACGCACTAGCGGGCGTCTCCTACAATGAGCAGTTCTTC
CDR3: CSARDALAGVSYNEQFF

J: TRBJ2-1
size: .
D: TRBD2
V: TRBV7-2
DNA: TGTGCCAGCAACCTAAGGGGAGCTTCTAGCGGGGGTAGTAGGAATGAGCAGTTCTTC
CDR3: CASNLRGASSGGSRNEQFF

J: TRBJ2-1
size: .
D: .
V: TRBV5-1
DNA: TGCGCCAGCAGCAAAGAGGGACAAATCAATGAGCAGTTCTTC
CDR3: CASSKEGQINEQFF

J: TRBJ2-7
size: few
D: TRBD1
V: TRBV5-1
DNA: TGCGCCAGCAGCTTGGAGGGACAGGGGGCGAACGAGCAGTACTTC
CDR3: CASSLEGQGANEQYF

J: TRBJ1-2
size: few
D: TRBD1
V: TRBV5-1
DNA: TGCGCCAGCAGCCAGGGACAGGGGGGGAACTATGGCTACACCTTC
CDR3: CASSQGQGGNYGYTF

J: TRBJ1-2
size: once
D: .
V: TRBV19
DNA: TGTGCCAGTAGTATCGCTCGGGATGGCTACACCTTC
CDR3: CASSIARDGYTF

J: TRBJ1-5
size: .
D: .
V: TRBV7-2
DNA: TGTGCCAGCAGCTTTACTGCGGGGGGGGGAGGAGCCCAGCATTTT
CDR3: CASSFTAGGGGAQHF

J: TRBJ2-7
size: .
D: TRBD1
V: TRBV6-2/TRBV6-3
DNA: TGTGCCAGCAGTCCCGACAGGGGCAACGAGCAGTACTTC
CDR3: CASSPDRGNEQYF

J: TRBJ1-2
size: .
D: TRBD1
V: TRBV12-3/TRBV12-4
DNA: TGTGCCAGCAGTTCAAGGACAGGGCGGGGAGGCTACACCTTC
CDR3: CASSSRTGRGGYTF

J: TRBJ1-1
size: .
D: .
V: TRBV5-5
DNA: TGTGCCAGCAGCTTGGAACAGGCAGGGCTATCCAGCACTGAAGCTTTCTTT
CDR3: CASSLEQAGLSSTEAFF

J: TRBJ2-5
size: .
D: TRBD2
V: TRBV4-1
DNA: TGCGCCAGCAGCCAAGAAGGGGTCGGGAGGGCGGAGACCCAGTACTTC
CDR3: CASSQEGVGRAETQYF

J: TRBJ2-7
size: .
D: .
V: TRBV20-1
DNA: TGCAGTGCTAGTAGTCACCAGGGAACCTACGAGCAGTACTTC
CDR3: CSASSHQGTYEQYF

J: TRBJ2-5
size: .
D: .
V: TRBV9
DNA: TGTGCCAGCAGCGTAACAGGGAAGGAGACCCAGTACTTC
CDR3: CASSVTGKETQYF

J: TRBJ2-1
size: .
D: TRBD2
V: TRBV27
DNA: TGTGCCAGCAGTCCCAGCGGGGGGCATGAGCAGTTCTTC
CDR3: CASSPSGGHEQFF

J: TRBJ1-2
size: few
D: .
V: TRBV12-3/TRBV12-4
DNA: TGTGCCAGCAGTGTTAGCACGGGCAGCCTTTCGTTTGGCTACACCTTC
CDR3: CASSVSTGSLSFGYTF

J: TRBJ2-6
size: .
D: TRBD1
V: TRBV6-4
DNA: TGTGCCAGCAGTGACGAACAGGGGGCCGTCCTGACTTTC
CDR3: CASSDEQGAVLTF